This TCR beta chain was identified during a study of beta chain features in type 1 diabetes. Study results and limitations: A moderate, significant TCRB CDR3 shortening appeared in type 1 diabetes across four CD4+ subsets.

Germline CDR1 is SEHNR and CDR2 is FQNEAQ (reference sequence). The V gene end was trimmed by 4 bases and the J gene end by 5 bases; junction bases not matched to a gene: 6. This CDR3 comprises 15 residues. Reverse transcription of all isolated RNA meant that expressed TCRB transcripts were sequenced. Only in-frame clones appear in the TCRdb table, and some are missing; sequencing was by immunoSEQ multiplex PCR. The sample carries 200,000 to 250,000 clones, 11% to 15% recorded once. Concerning this clone itself: Its antigen is not identified.

Using CD45RO/CCR7/CD25/CD127/CD95/CD27, CD4+ naive, central memory, regulatory and stem cell-like memory cells were sorted. The sequencing input was naive CD4+ T cells from blood. The chain recombines TRBV7-9 with TRBJ2-5, with TRBD1 matching over 11 bases. This clonotype originated in a man aged 25 to 40 with type 1 diabetes. The CDR3 here is CASSSRTGGLETQYF. DNA for the CDR3: TGTGCCAGCAGCTCCCGGACAGGGGGCCTTGAGACCCAGTACTTC.